Presented here are 2 T cell receptor beta chains from one specimen sequenced in a study of T cell repertoires in cytomegalovirus infection. These receptors have no known antigen. TCRdb itself ran the reads through MiXCR, one entry per CDR3 protein. The sample contains approximately 990,000 distinct CDR3 sequences, less than 40% of which appear only once. The starting material was cultured CD8+ T cells from PBMCs, obtained from culture after CMV antigen stimulation. The receptors derive from a human donor in good health (CMV status not recorded). Some clones in this sample may be carry-over from other donors' samples.

This clonotype was seen many times. This chain uses TRBV13 with TRBJ1-6; D may be TRBD1 (5 bases). In germline, CDR1 is PRHDT, CDR2 FYEKMQ (reference sequence). This CDR3 has 14 residues. With 3 bases removed from V and 8 bases from J, the gap between germline ends came to 11 bases. The CDR3 loop reads CASSLGRPYSPLHF. The DNA of the CDR3 is TGTGCCAGCAGCTTGGGACGGCCCTATTCACCCCTCCACTTT.

The genes are TRBV4-1 and TRBJ2-5; weak D call: TRBD1 (6 bases). The CDR3 contains 15 residues. The germline V gene encodes CDR1 MGHRA and CDR2 YSYEKL. The V end was cut by 3 bases, the J end by 4 bases, with 15 bases between. DNA of the CDR3: TGCGCCAGCAGCCAGCAATCAGGGGATCCAGAGACCCAGTACTTC. Its protein is CASSQQSGDPETQYF.